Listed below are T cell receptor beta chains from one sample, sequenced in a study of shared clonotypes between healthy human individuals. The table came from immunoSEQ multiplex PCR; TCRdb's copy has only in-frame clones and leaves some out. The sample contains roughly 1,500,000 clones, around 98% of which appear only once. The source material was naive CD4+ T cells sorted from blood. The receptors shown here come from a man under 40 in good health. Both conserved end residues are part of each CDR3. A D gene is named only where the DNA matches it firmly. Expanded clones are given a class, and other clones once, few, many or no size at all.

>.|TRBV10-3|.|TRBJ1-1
CAIHKGGPFTEAFF
TGTGCCATCCACAAAGGCGGACCGTTCACTGAAGCTTTCTTT
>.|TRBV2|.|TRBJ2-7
CASSETDEQYF
TGTGCCAGCAGTGAGACAGACGAGCAGTACTTC
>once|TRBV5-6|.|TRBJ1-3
CASSLEGRRIANTIYF
TGTGCCAGCAGCTTGGAGGGTCGACGTATTGCGAACACCATATATTTT
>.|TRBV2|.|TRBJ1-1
CASSSPTGGTEAFF
TGTGCCAGCAGTTCGCCGACAGGAGGCACTGAAGCTTTCTTT
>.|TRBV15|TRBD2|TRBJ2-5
CATREAGGGETQYF
TGTGCCACCAGGGAAGCGGGAGGGGGGGAGACCCAGTACTTC
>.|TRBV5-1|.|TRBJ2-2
CASSRTQNTGELFF
TGCGCCAGCAGCAGGACACAGAACACCGGGGAGCTGTTTTTT
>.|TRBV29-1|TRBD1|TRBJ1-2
CSVSTGTGYGYTF
TGCAGCGTGTCGACAGGGACCGGCTATGGCTACACCTTC
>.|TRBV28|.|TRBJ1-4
CASTNGFNEKLFF
TGTGCCAGCACTAACGGCTTTAATGAAAAACTGTTTTTT
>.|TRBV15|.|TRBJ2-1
CATSSEVSSSNRVEQFF
TGTGCCACCAGCAGCGAAGTTAGTAGCTCCAATAGGGTTGAGCAGTTCTTC
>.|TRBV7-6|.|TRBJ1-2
CASSGFGDLRLYGYTF
TGTGCCAGCAGCGGCTTCGGGGACCTCCGGCTATATGGCTACACCTTC